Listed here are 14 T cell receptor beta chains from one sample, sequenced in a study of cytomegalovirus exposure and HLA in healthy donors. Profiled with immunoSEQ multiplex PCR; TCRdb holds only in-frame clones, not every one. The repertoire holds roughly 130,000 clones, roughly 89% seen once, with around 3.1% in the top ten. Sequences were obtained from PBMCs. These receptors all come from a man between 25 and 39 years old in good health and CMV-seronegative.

CDR3 amino acids: CASSEPDRRAFF. The CDR3, as DNA: TGTGCCAGCAGTGAGCCAGACAGGAGAGCTTTCTTT. The chain employs TRBV6-1 and TRBJ1-1; tentatively, D is TRBD1 (6 bases). Germline CDR1 and CDR2: MNHNS and SASEGT. Trimming took off 3 bases at V and 10 bases at J, with 12 bases between the two ends. The CDR3 consists of 12 residues.

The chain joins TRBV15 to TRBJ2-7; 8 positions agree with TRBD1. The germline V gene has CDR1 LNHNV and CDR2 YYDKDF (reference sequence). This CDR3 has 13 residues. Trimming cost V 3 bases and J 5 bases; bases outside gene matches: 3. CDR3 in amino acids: CATSSRQGHEQYF. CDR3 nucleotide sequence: TGTGCCACCAGCAGCCGACAGGGGCACGAGCAGTACTTC.

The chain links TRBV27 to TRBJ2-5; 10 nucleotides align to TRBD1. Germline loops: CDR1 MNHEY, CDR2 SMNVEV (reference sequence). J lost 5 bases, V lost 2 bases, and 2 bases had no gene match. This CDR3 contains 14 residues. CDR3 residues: CASSLGDRGETQYF. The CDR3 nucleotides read TGTGCCAGCAGTTTAGGGGACAGGGGTGAGACCCAGTACTTC.

DNA for the CDR3: TGCGCCAGCAGCCGGCGCGGGACAGGGGTTAATGAAAAACTGTTTTTT. The encoded protein is CASSRRGTGVNEKLFF. This sequence joins TRBV4-1 and TRBJ1-4, with 10 bases identical to TRBD1. There are 16 residues in the CDR3. After removal of 4 bases from V and 4 bases from J, the junction contained 6 bases not matched to a gene. CDR1 MGHRA and CDR2 YSYEKL come from the germline V gene.

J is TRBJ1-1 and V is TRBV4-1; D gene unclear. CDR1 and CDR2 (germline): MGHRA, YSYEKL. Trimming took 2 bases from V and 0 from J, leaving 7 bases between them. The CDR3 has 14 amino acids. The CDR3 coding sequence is TGCGCCAGCAGCCAATTTGCAGTGAACACTGAAGCTTTCTTT. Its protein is CASSQFAVNTEAFF.

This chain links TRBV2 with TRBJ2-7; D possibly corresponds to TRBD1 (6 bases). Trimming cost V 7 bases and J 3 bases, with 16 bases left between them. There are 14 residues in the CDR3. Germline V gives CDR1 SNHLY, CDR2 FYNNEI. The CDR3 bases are TGTGCCAGCAACAGGGACGGGGTGGGCTACGAGCAGTACTTC. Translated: CASNRDGVGYEQYF.

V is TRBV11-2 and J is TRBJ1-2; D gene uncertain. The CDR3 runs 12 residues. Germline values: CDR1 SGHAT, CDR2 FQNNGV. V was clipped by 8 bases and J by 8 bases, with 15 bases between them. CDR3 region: CASAERAWGYTF. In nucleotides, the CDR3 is TGTGCCAGCGCGGAGAGGGCCTGGGGCTACACCTTC.

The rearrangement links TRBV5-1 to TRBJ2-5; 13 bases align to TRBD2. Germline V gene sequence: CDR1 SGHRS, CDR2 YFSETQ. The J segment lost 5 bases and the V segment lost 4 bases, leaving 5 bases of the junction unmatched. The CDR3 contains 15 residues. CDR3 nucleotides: TGCGCCAGCAGCACTAGCGGGGGGGCCGGGGAGACCCAGTACTTC. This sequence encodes CASSTSGGAGETQYF.

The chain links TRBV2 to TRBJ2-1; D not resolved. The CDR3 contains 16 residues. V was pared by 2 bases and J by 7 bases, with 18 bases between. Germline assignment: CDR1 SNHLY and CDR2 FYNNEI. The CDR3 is CASSEISVPGLNEQFF. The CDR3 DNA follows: TGTGCCAGCAGTGAAATAAGTGTCCCAGGATTAAATGAGCAGTTCTTC.

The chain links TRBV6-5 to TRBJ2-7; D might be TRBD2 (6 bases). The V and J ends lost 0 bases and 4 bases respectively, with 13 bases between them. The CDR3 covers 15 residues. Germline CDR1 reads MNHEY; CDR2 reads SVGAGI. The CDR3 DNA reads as TGTGCCAGCAGTTACTCGACTGGGGGAGGTTACGAGCAGTACTTC. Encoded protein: CASSYSTGGGYEQYF.

The CDR3: CASSSTTPGQGTHEQFF. The CDR3 nucleotides read TGTGCCAGCAGCTCCACCACACCGGGACAGGGTACGCATGAGCAGTTCTTC. V is TRBV7-9 and J is TRBJ2-1; 9 positions match TRBD1. The CDR3 is 17 residues long. Germline values: CDR1 SEHNR, CDR2 FQNEAQ (reference sequence). After removal of 4 bases from V and 8 bases from J, the junction contained 15 bases not matched to a gene.

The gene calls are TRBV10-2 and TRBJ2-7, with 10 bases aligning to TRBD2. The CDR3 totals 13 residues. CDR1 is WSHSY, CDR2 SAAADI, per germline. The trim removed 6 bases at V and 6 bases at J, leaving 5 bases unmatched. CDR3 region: CASSGLAVGEQYF. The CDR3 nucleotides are TGCGCCAGCAGCGGACTAGCGGTGGGCGAGCAGTACTTC.

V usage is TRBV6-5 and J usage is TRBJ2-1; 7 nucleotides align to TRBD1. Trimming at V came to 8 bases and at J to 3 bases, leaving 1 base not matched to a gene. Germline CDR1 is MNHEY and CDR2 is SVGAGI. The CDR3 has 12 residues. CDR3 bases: TGTGCCAGCCGGGACAGCTACAATGAGCAGTTCTTC. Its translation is CASRDSYNEQFF.

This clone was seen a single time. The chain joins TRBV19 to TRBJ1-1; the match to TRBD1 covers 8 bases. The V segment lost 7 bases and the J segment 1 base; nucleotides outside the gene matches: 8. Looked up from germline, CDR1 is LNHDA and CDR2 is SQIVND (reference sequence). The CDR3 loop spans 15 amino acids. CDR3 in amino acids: CASILGQDSNTEAFF. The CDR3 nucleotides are TGTGCCAGTATTCTGGGACAGGATTCGAACACTGAAGCTTTCTTT.